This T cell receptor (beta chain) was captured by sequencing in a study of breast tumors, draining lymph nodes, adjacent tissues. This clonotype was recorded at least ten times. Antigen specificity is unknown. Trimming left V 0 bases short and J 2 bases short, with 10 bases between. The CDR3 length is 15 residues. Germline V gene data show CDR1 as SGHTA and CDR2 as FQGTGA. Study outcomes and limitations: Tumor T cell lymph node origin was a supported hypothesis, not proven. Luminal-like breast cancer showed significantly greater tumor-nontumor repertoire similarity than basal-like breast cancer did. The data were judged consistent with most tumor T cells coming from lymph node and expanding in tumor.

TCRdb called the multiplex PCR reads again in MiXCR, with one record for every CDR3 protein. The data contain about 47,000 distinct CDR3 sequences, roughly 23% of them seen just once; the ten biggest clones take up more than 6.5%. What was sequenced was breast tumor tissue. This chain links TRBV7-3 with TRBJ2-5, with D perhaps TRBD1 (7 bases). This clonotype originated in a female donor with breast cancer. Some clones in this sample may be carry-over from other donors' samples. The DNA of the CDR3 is TGTGCCAGCAGCTTAACGGGGGGACAGCAAGAGACCCAGTACTTC. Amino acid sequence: CASSLTGGQQETQYF.